These 5 T cell receptor beta chains share one sample of origin, sequenced in a study of T cells after yellow fever vaccination. One entry per CDR3 protein results from TCRdb running MiXCR on the 5' RACE reads. The sample contains about 150,000 distinct CDR3 sequences, approximately 6.2% of which appear only once. The starting material was CD4+ T cells sorted from PBMCs, obtained on the day of the first yellow fever vaccination. Receptors originate from a young man who received the YFV17D yellow fever vaccine.

This clonotype has just a few counts. V usage is TRBV4-1 and J usage is TRBJ2-4; TRBD1 might be the D (6 bases). This CDR3 is 16 amino acids long. CDR1 is MGHRA and CDR2 is YSYEKL in the germline V gene. Trimming removed 2 bases at V and 7 bases at J, with 18 bases between. In DNA form, the CDR3 reads TGCGCCAGCAGCCAAATTAGGGAACAGGGTGGGAACATTCAGTACTTC. Translating gives CASSQIREQGGNIQYF.

The rearrangement joins TRBV6-1 to TRBJ1-5; perhaps TRBD1 as D (5 bases). The CDR3 loop spans 13 amino acids. Trimming removed 5 bases at V and 5 bases at J, with 10 bases between. Germline CDR1 and CDR2: MNHNS and SASEGT. The CDR3 is CASSRTRYQPQHF. The CDR3 DNA sequence: TGTGCCAGCAGTCGGACACGCTATCAGCCCCAGCATTTT.

This clonotype was seen more than once but under ten times. V is TRBV7-2 and J is TRBJ2-3, with a possible D match to TRBD2 (6 bases). V was cut by 5 bases and J by 1 base, with 13 bases left in between. Per the germline V gene, CDR1 is SGHTA and CDR2 is FQGNSA. The CDR3 totals 15 residues. This chain's CDR3 is CASSPDYGGTDTQYF. For the CDR3, the DNA is TGTGCCAGCAGCCCGGACTATGGTGGCACAGATACGCAGTATTTT.

This clonotype was recorded many times. CDR3 residues: CATSESSGTGIYNEQFF. CDR3 bases: TGTGCCACCAGTGAATCCTCCGGGACAGGGATTTACAATGAGCAGTTCTTC. V gene TRBV24-1 combines with J gene TRBJ2-1, with TRBD1 identical over 9 bases. The germline gives CDR1 KGHDR, CDR2 SFDVKD. Trimming at V came to 4 bases and at J to 4 bases, leaving 10 bases not matched to a gene. The CDR3 runs to 17 residues.

The table lists this clonotype with a few counts. The chain uses TRBV11-3 and TRBJ2-1; D may correspond to TRBD1 or TRBD2 (5 bases each). Germline-derived CDR1 and CDR2 are SGHNT and YENEEA. V was trimmed by 1 base and J by 11 bases, leaving 15 bases between them. The CDR3 spans 14 residues. In nucleotides, the CDR3 is TGTGCCAGCAGCTTAGGCGGGTTGACAGATAAGCAGTTCTTC. Its translation is CASSLGGLTDKQFF.